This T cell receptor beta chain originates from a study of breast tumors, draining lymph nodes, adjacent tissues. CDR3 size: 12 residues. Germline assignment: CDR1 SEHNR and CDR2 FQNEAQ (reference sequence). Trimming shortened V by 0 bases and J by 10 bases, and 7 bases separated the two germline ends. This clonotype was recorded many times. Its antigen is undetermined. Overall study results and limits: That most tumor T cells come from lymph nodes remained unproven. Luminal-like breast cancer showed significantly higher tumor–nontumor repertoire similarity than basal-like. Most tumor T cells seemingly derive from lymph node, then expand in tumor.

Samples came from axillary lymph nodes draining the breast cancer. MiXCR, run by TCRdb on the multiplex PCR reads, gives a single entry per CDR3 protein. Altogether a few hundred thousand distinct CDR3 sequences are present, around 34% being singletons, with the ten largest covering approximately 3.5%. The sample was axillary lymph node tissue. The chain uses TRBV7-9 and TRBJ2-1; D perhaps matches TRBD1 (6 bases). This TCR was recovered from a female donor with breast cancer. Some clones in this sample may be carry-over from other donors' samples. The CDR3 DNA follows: TGTGCCAGCAGCTTAGCGACAGGCGAGCAGTTCTTC. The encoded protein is CASSLATGEQFF.